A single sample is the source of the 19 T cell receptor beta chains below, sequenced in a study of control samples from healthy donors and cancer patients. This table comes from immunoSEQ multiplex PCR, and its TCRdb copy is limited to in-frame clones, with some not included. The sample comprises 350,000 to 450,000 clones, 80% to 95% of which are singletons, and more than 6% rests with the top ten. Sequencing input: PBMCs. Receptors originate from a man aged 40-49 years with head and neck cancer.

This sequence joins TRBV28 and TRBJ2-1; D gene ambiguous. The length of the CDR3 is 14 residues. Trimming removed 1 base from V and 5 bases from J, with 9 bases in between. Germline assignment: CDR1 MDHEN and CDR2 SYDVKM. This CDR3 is CASSLFQPNNEQFF. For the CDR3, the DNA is TGTGCCAGCAGTTTATTCCAGCCCAACAATGAGCAGTTCTTC. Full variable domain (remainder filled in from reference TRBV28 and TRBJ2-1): DVKVTQSSRYLVKRTGEKVFLECVQDMDHENMFWYRQDPGLGLRLIYFSYDVKMKEKGDIPEGYSVSREKKERFSLILESASTNQTSMYLCASSLFQPNNEQFFGPGTRLTVL.

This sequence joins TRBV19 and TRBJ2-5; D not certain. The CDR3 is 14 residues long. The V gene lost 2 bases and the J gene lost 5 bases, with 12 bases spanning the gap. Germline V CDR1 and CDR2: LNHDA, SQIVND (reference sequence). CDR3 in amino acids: CASSIWGTGETQYF. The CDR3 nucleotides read TGTGCCAGTAGTATATGGGGAACTGGTGAGACCCAGTACTTC. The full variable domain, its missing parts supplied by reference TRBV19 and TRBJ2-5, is DGGITQSPKYLFRKEGQNVTLSCEQNLNHDAMYWYRQDPGQGLRLIYYSQIVNDFQKGDIAEGYSVSREKKESFPLTVTSAQKNPTAFYLCASSIWGTGETQYFGPGTRLLVL.

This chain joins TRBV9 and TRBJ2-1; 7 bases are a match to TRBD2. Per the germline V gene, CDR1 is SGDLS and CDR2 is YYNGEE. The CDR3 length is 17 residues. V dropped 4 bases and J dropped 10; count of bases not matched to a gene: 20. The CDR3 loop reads CASSISGDYRVDREQFF. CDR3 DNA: TGTGCCAGCAGCATCTCGGGGGACTACCGAGTGGATCGGGAGCAGTTCTTC.

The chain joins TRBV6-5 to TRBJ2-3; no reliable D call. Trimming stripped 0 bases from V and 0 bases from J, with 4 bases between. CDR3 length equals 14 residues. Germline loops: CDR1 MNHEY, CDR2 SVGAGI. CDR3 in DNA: TGTGCCAGCAGTTACTCGCAGAGCACAGATACGCAGTATTTT. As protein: CASSYSQSTDTQYF.

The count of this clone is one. The CDR3 DNA reads TGTGCCAGCAGCCTCCCTAGCGGGAGCCGAACTAGCACAGATACGCAGTATTTT. Protein sequence: CASSLPSGSRTSTDTQYF. This chain uses TRBV7-9 with TRBJ2-3, with 10 bases fitting TRBD2. The germline V gene encodes CDR1 SEHNR and CDR2 FQNEAQ (reference sequence). The CDR3 sequence is 18 residues long. The ends lost 5 bases at V and 0 bases at J; junction bases unmatched: 11.

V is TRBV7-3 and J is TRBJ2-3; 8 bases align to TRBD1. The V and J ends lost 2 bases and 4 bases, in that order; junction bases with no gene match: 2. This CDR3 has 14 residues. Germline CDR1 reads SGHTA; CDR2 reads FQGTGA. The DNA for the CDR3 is TGTGCCAGCAGCTTACAGGGGGCTTCAGATACGCAGTATTTT. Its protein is CASSLQGASDTQYF.

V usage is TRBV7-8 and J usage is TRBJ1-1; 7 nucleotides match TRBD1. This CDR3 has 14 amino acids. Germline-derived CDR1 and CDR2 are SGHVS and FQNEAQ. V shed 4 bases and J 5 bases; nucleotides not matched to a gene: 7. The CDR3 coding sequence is TGTGCCAGCAGCTCCTCGACAGGGAGAACTGAAGCTTTCTTT. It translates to CASSSSTGRTEAFF.

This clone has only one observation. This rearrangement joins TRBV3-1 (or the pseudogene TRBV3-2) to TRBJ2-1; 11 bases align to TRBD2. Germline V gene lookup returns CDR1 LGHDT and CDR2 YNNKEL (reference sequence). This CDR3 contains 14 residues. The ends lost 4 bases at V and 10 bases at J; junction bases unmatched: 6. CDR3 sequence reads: CASSRLAGIREQFF. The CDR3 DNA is TGTGCCAGCAGCCGACTAGCGGGAATTAGGGAGCAGTTCTTC.

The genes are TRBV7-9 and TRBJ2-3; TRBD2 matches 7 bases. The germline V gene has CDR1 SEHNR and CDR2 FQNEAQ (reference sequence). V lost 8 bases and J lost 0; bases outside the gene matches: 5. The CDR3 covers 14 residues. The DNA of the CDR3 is TGTGCCAGCGGATCTAGCGGAAGCACAGATACGCAGTATTTT. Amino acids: CASGSSGSTDTQYF.

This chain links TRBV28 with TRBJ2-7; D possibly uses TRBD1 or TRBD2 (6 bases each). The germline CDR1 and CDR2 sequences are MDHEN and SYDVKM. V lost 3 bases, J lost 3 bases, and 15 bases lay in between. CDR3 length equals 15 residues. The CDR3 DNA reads TGTGCCAGCAGTTTTGTAGGCAGGGGAGGCTACGAGCAGTACTTC. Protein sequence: CASSFVGRGGYEQYF.

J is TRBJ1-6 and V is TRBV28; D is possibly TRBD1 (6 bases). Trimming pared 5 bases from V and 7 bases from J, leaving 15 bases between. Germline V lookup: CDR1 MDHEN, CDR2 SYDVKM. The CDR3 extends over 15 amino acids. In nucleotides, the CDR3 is TGTGCCAGCAGTCCTACAGGGTTTTTGAATTCACCCCTCCACTTT. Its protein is CASSPTGFLNSPLHF.

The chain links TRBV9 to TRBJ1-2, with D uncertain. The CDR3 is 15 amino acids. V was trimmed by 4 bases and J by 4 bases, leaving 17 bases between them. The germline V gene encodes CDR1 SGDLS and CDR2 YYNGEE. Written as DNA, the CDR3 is TGTGCCAGCAGCCCTCTAGAAAGGGCCATCTATGGCTACACCTTC. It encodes CASSPLERAIYGYTF. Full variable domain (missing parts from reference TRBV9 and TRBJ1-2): DSGVTQTPKHLITATGQRVTLRCSPRSGDLSVYWYQQSLDQGLQFLIQYYNGEERAKGNILERFSAQQFPDLHSELNLSSLELGDSALYFCASSPLERAIYGYTFGSGTRLTVV.

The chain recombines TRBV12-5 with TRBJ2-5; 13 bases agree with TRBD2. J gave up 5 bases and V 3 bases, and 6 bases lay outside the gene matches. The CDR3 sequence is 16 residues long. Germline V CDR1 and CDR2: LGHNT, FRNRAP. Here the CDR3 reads CASGFGLAGVMETQYF. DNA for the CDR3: TGTGCTAGTGGTTTCGGACTAGCGGGAGTGATGGAGACCCAGTACTTC.

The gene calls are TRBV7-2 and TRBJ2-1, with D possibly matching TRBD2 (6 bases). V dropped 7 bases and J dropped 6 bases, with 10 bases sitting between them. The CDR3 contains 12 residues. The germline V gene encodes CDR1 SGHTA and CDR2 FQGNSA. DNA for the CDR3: TGTGCCAGCATCGGGAGTCCCAATGAGCAGTTCTTC. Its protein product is CASIGSPNEQFF.

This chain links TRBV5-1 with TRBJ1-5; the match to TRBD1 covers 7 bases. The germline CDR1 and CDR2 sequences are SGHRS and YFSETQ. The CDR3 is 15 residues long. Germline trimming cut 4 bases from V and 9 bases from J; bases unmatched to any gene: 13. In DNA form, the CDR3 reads TGCGCCAGCAGCGTAGGACAGGAGGCTCGGTGGCCCCAGCATTTT. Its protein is CASSVGQEARWPQHF.

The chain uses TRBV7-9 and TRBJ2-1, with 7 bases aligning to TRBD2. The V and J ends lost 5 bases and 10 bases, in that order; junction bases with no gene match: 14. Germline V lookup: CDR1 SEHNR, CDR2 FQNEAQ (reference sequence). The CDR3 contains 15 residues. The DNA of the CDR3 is TGTGCCAGCAGCGCACGAGGACGGGGGGTTGAAGAGCAGTTCTTC. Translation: CASSARGRGVEEQFF.

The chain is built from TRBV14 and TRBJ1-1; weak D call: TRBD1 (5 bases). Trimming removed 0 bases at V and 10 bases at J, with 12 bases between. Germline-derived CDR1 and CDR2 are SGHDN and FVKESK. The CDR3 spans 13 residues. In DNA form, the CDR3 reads TGTGCCAGCAGCCAAGATCTCGGGACCGGAGCTTTCTTT. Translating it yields CASSQDLGTGAFF. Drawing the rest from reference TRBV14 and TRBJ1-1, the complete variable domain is EAGVTQFPSHSVIEKGQTVTLRCDPISGHDNLYWYRRVMGKEIKFLLHFVKESKQDESGMPNNRFLAERTGGTYSTLKVQPAELEDSGVYFCASSQDLGTGAFFGQGTRLTVV.

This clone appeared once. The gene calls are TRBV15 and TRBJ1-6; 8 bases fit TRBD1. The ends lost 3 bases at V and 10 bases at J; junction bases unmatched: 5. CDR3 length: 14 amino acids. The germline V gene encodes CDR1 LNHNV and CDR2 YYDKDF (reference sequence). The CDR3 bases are TGTGCCACCAGCAGGGACAGGGTCGGATCACCCCTCCACTTT. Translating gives CATSRDRVGSPLHF.

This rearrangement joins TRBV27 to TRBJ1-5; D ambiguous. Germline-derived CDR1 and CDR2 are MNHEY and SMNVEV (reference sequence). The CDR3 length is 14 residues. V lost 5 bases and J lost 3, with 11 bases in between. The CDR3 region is CASSALGSNQPQHF. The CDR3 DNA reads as TGTGCCAGCAGTGCCTTAGGGTCCAATCAGCCCCAGCATTTT.